The clone carrying this TCR beta chain was seen a handful of times. Expressed TCRB transcripts got sequenced, as all isolated RNA was reverse transcribed. Profiling relied on immunoSEQ multiplex PCR, and the TCRdb table lists in-frame clones only, not all of them. The sample contains fewer than 25,000 clones, about 53% of which appear only once. Germline assignment: CDR1 LNHDA and CDR2 SQIVND (reference sequence). J was trimmed by 7 bases and V by 8 bases; bases with no gene match: 10. The CDR3 totals 13 residues. The data were obtained in a study of beta chain features in type 1 diabetes. The V gene is TRBV19, the J gene TRBJ2-7; 8 positions match TRBD2. This receptor was obtained from a man younger than 35 in good health. What was sequenced was stem cell memory CD4+ T cells from blood. The CDR3 here is CASRTSPQGEQYF. The CDR3 bases are TGTGCCAGTCGGACTAGCCCCCAAGGAGAGCAGTACTTC.